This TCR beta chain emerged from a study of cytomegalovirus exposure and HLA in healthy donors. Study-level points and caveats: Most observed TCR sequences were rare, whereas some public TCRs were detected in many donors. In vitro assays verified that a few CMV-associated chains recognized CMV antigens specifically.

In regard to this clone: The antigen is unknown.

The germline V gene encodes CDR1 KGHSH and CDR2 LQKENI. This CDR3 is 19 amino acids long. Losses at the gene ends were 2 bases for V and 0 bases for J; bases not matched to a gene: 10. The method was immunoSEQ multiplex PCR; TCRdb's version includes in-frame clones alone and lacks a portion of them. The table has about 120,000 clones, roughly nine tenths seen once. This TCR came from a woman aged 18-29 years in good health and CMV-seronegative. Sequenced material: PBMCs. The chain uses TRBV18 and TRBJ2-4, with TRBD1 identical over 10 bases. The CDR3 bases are TGTGCCAGCTCACCAGACCGGGACAGGGGAACAGGAGCCAAAAACATTCAGTACTTC. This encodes CASSPDRDRGTGAKNIQYF.